Each of the 18 T cell receptor beta chains below was sequenced from the same sample in a study of blood T cell repertoires in COVID-19 (dated by TCRdb to the early 2020s). To prepare the library, the immunoSEQ multiplex PCR assay was applied. In its TCRdb copy, this immuneACCESS table keeps in-frame sequences only and misses some clones. Where compared with another copy, unresolved V genes explain less than half of these, and the others have no known cause. The sample has fewer than 90,000 clones on record, around 79% of them singletons. In total, the top ten clones hold over 8.5% of the sample. Sequenced sample: peripheral blood. The receptors were gathered from a man between 50 and 59 years old with acute or convalescent COVID-19.

This clone was recorded only once. The genes are TRBV6-5 and TRBJ1-2; 8 bases agree with TRBD1. CDR1 MNHEY and CDR2 SVGAGI come from the germline V gene. V dropped 5 bases and J dropped 7; count of bases not matched to a gene: 12. The CDR3 is 15 amino acids. In nucleotides, the CDR3 is TGTGCCAGCAGTAATCTTCAGGGGGCGCGGGTTGGCTACACCTTC. It codes for CASSNLQGARVGYTF.

V gene TRBV5-1 combines with J gene TRBJ2-2; tentative D call: TRBD2 (6 bases). The CDR3 has 16 residues. Germline V gene data show CDR1 as SGHRS and CDR2 as YFSETQ. Deletions cut 2 bases from V and 7 bases from J, with 18 bases between. The CDR3 nucleotides are TGCGCCAGCAGCTTTGGGGGACTTCAAGGGAACGGGGAGCTGTTTTTT. Residues: CASSFGGLQGNGELFF.

The chain recombines TRBV7-2 with TRBJ2-7; 9 positions match TRBD1. Trimming took 2 bases from V and 2 from J; bases not matched to a gene: 7. The CDR3 runs to 16 residues. Germline CDR1 and CDR2: SGHTA and FQGNSA. The CDR3 loop is CASSLIPGQGPYEQYF. The CDR3 DNA is TGTGCCAGCAGCTTAATTCCAGGACAGGGGCCCTACGAGCAGTACTTC.

This clone was observed a handful of times. Here the CDR3 DNA reads TGTGCCAGCAGAAAGGACACAACAGGGGGCCAGTCCTACGAGCAGTACTTC. This translates into CASRKDTTGGQSYEQYF. The chain uses TRBV27 and TRBJ2-7; 9 positions agree with TRBD1. Germline V gives CDR1 MNHEY, CDR2 SMNVEV (reference sequence). The CDR3 totals 17 residues. The ends lost 6 bases at V and 1 base at J; junction bases unmatched: 13.

This CDR3 is CASSSASGGVTEAFF. The CDR3 nucleotides are TGTGCCAGCAGTTCAGCCTCGGGGGGGGTGACTGAAGCTTTCTTT. This chain connects TRBV28 to TRBJ1-1; D perhaps matches TRBD1 (5 bases). Germline lookup yields CDR1 MDHEN and CDR2 SYDVKM. The CDR3 spans 15 residues. Trimming removed 4 bases from V and 5 bases from J, with 17 bases in between.

This clone was detected once. V usage is TRBV4-2 and J usage is TRBJ2-5; 8 bases are a match to TRBD2. Germline lookup yields CDR1 LGHNA and CDR2 YNFKEQ. The length of the CDR3 is 16 residues. V shed 0 bases and J 1 base; nucleotides not matched to a gene: 4. In DNA form, the CDR3 reads TGTGCCAGCAGCCAAGATGGTCGGGGGGGCCAAGAGACCCAGTACTTC. Protein sequence: CASSQDGRGGQETQYF.

This clone is a singleton in its sample. The chain couples TRBV28 to TRBJ1-5; D not resolved. The germline CDR1 and CDR2 sequences are MDHEN and SYDVKM. This CDR3 is 14 amino acids long. With 4 bases removed from V and 0 bases from J, the gap between germline ends came to 7 bases. This CDR3 is CASSSGGSNQPQHF. DNA of the CDR3: TGTGCCAGCAGTTCCGGTGGTAGCAATCAGCCCCAGCATTTT.

V usage is TRBV19 and J usage is TRBJ1-5; possible D gene TRBD1, 5 bases. Trimming shortened V by 3 bases and J by 7 bases, and 13 bases separated the two germline ends. The CDR3 consists of 14 residues. Germline CDR1 and CDR2: LNHDA and SQIVND (reference sequence). The CDR3: CASSMGQGWQPQHF. The CDR3 bases are TGTGCCAGTAGTATGGGCCAGGGCTGGCAGCCCCAGCATTTT.

This chain joins TRBV7-2 and TRBJ1-4; D may be TRBD1 (6 bases). Germline assignment: CDR1 SGHTA and CDR2 FQGNSA. Trimming stripped 4 bases from V and 8 bases from J, with 20 bases between. CDR3 length equals 16 residues. The CDR3 nucleotides are TGTGCCAGCAGCTCTTCCGGGACACCCATTCGCGAAAAACTGTTTTTT. Its translation: CASSSSGTPIREKLFF.

The J gene is TRBJ1-3, the V gene TRBV3-1 (or the pseudogene TRBV3-2), with D hard to call. Germline-derived CDR1 and CDR2 are LGHDT and YNNKEL (reference sequence). Trimming removed 6 bases at V and 0 bases at J, with 12 bases between. This CDR3 contains 15 residues. The CDR3 loop is CASSSRGGSGNTIYF. The CDR3 DNA is TGTGCCAGCAGTTCAAGAGGCGGCTCTGGAAACACCATATATTTT.

The genes are TRBV2 and TRBJ1-5; 8 positions agree with TRBD1. Unmatched junction bases numbered 7, after V lost 7 bases and J lost 2 bases. This CDR3 comprises 15 residues. The germline V gene has CDR1 SNHLY and CDR2 FYNNEI. The CDR3 loop is CASNLDRAGNQPQHF. DNA of the CDR3: TGTGCCAGCAACCTGGACAGGGCAGGCAATCAGCCCCAGCATTTT.

V and J are TRBV4-1 and TRBJ1-4; weak D call: TRBD1 (6 bases). The germline V gene has CDR1 MGHRA and CDR2 YSYEKL. CDR3 length equals 15 residues. V lost 1 base to trimming and J lost 6 bases, with 12 bases between them. CDR3 sequence reads: CASSQGTVLDEKLFF. Here the CDR3 DNA reads TGCGCCAGCAGCCAAGGGACAGTGTTGGATGAAAAACTGTTTTTT.

V is TRBV5-1 and J is TRBJ2-1; tentative D call: TRBD1 (5 bases). This CDR3 contains 16 residues. Germline-derived CDR1 and CDR2 are SGHRS and YFSETQ. Trimming took 0 bases from V and 7 from J, leaving 17 bases between them. In DNA, the CDR3 is TGCGCCAGCAGCTTGGTGGTGTCAGGGTCTTGGAATGAGCAGTTCTTC. It codes for CASSLVVSGSWNEQFF.

V usage is TRBV6-5 and J usage is TRBJ2-7; TRBD2 is a possible D gene (5 bases). V was trimmed by 6 bases and J by 6 bases, leaving 15 bases between them. Per germline, CDR1 MNHEY and CDR2 SVGAGI. CDR3 length: 13 residues. Here the CDR3 reads CASSDSREGEQYF. In DNA form, the CDR3 reads TGTGCCAGCAGCGACTCTCGGGAAGGCGAGCAGTACTTC.

J is TRBJ2-1 and V is TRBV19; D might be TRBD2 (6 bases). The CDR3 length is 14 residues. Germline-derived CDR1 and CDR2 are LNHDA and SQIVND (reference sequence). V was pared by 5 bases and J by 2 bases, with 10 bases between. CDR3 bases: TGTGCCAGTAGTGGGCGCGGGACCTACAATGAGCAGTTCTTC. It yields the protein CASSGRGTYNEQFF.

V usage is TRBV7-9 and J usage is TRBJ1-3; possible D gene TRBD1, 6 bases. V was cut by 5 bases and J by 4 bases, with 15 bases left in between. Germline V gene lookup returns CDR1 SEHNR and CDR2 FQNEAQ (reference sequence). This CDR3 contains 15 residues. The CDR3 sequence is CASSTDRQAGNTIYF. The CDR3 nucleotides read TGTGCCAGCAGCACGGACAGACAGGCAGGAAACACCATATATTTT.

The CDR3 region is CASSTSGGAPDTQYF. The CDR3 nucleotides are TGTGCCAGTAGTACCAGCGGGGGGGCCCCAGATACGCAGTATTTT. This chain uses TRBV19 with TRBJ2-3; 10 nucleotides agree with TRBD2. This CDR3 has 15 residues. CDR1 is LNHDA, CDR2 SQIVND, per germline (reference sequence). J gave up 4 bases and V 4 bases, and 5 bases lay outside the gene matches.

This clone came up once. The chain employs TRBV4-3 and TRBJ1-5; D possibly corresponds to TRBD1 (6 bases). Per the germline V gene, CDR1 is LGHNA and CDR2 is YSLEER. V lost 7 bases, J lost 0 bases, and 19 bases lay in between. The CDR3 runs 17 residues. As DNA, the CDR3 is TGCGCCAGCACCTCAAGGGAGGGGGGACCTAGCAATCAGCCCCAGCATTTT. As protein: CASTSREGGPSNQPQHF.